This passage covers 11 T cell receptor beta chains from one sample sequenced in a study of blood T cell repertoires in COVID-19. TCRdb's copy holds only in-frame clones and misses some; the assay was immunoSEQ multiplex PCR. The top ten clones hold less than 2.5% of a sample with around 130,000 clones, 80% to 90% of them seen once. Sequences were obtained from PBMCs or T cells enriched from blood (not recorded which). The origin of the receptors is a woman in her forties or fifties who had recovered from COVID-19.

The V gene is TRBV4-3, the J gene TRBJ1-2, with D tentatively TRBD1 (5 bases). This CDR3 comprises 15 residues. CDR1 is LGHNA, CDR2 YSLEER, per germline. V shed 4 bases and J shed 7 bases, with 19 bases lying between them. The chain's CDR3 is CASSRPGPREGGYTF. The CDR3 DNA follows: TGCGCCAGCAGCCGGCCGGGACCCAGGGAGGGTGGCTACACCTTC.

The V and J genes are TRBV28 and TRBJ1-5; D unclear. The V end was cut by 6 bases, the J end by 7 bases, with 10 bases between. This CDR3 comprises 12 residues. The germline CDR1 and CDR2 sequences are MDHEN and SYDVKM. The CDR3 DNA sequence: TGTGCCAGCAGGTCAGTTCGCCAGCCCCAGCATTTT. It is translated as CASRSVRQPQHF.

The chain uses TRBV12-5 and TRBJ2-1; tentatively, D is TRBD1 (6 bases). This CDR3 has 12 residues. V was cut by 3 bases and J by 8 bases, with 8 bases left in between. Germline V gene sequence: CDR1 LGHNT, CDR2 FRNRAP. The CDR3 DNA sequence: TGTGCTAGTGGTTTACAGGGCTATGAGCAGTTCTTC. Translation gives CASGLQGYEQFF.

This clone was seen once. The chain combines TRBV2 with TRBJ2-7; possibly TRBD1 for D (6 bases). Trimming removed 3 bases from V and 2 bases from J, with 8 bases in between. Germline V gives CDR1 SNHLY, CDR2 FYNNEI. The CDR3 runs to 13 residues. As DNA, the CDR3 is TGTGCCAGCAGTGAGGACAGCACCTACGAGCAGTACTTC. Residues: CASSEDSTYEQYF. Complete variable domain (other parts from reference TRBV2 and TRBJ2-7): EPEVTQTPSHQVTQMGQEVILRCVPISNHLYFYWYRQILGQKVEFLVSFYNNEISEKSEIFDDQFSVERPDGSNFTLKIRSTKLEDSAMYFCASSEDSTYEQYFGPGTRLTVT.

The chain is built from TRBV10-3 and TRBJ1-1, with TRBD1 identical over 8 bases. The CDR3 runs 14 residues. V trimming: 8 bases; J trimming: 3 bases; junction bases outside the gene matches: 8. Germline lookup yields CDR1 ENHRY and CDR2 SYGVKD. The CDR3 sequence is CAIVDDRGDTEAFF. CDR3 DNA: TGTGCCATCGTAGACGACAGGGGCGACACTGAAGCTTTCTTT.

The chain uses TRBV6-2 or TRBV6-3 and TRBJ1-2, with 8 nucleotides matching TRBD1. Unmatched junction bases numbered 5, after V lost 5 bases and J lost 0 bases. CDR1 is MNHEY and CDR2 is SVGEGT in the germline V gene. The CDR3 extends over 15 amino acids. DNA of the CDR3: TGTGCCAGCAGTCCCGGGACAGGAGCTAACTATGGCTACACCTTC. Translated: CASSPGTGANYGYTF.

This chain joins TRBV4-2 and TRBJ1-1, with 8 bases matching TRBD1. Germline V gene lookup returns CDR1 LGHNA and CDR2 YNFKEQ. V shed 0 bases, J shed 0 bases, and the junction held 3 bases outside the gene matches. The CDR3 is 16 amino acids. The CDR3 bases are TGTGCCAGCAGCCAAGAACTGGGACAGGTGAACACTGAAGCTTTCTTT. It yields the protein CASSQELGQVNTEAFF.

The chain is built from TRBV11-3 and TRBJ2-7; D is unresolved. Trimming shortened V by 5 bases and J by 3 bases, and 11 bases separated the two germline ends. Germline assignment: CDR1 SGHNT and CDR2 YENEEA. The CDR3 length is 13 residues. This CDR3 reads CASSPRGDYEQYF. Here the CDR3 DNA reads TGTGCCAGCAGCCCACGTGGAGACTACGAGCAGTACTTC.

CDR3 residues: CASSSLDRGRTYGELFF. The DNA of the CDR3 is TGTGCCAGCAGCTCCCTGGACAGGGGGCGTACGTACGGGGAGCTGTTTTTT. The chain is built from TRBV11-3 and TRBJ2-2; the match to TRBD1 covers 11 bases. J gave up 7 bases and V 4 bases, and 11 bases lay outside the gene matches. Germline loops: CDR1 SGHNT, CDR2 YENEEA. The CDR3 has 17 residues.

The chain is built from TRBV6-5 and TRBJ1-4; 10 nucleotides agree with TRBD1. Germline V lookup: CDR1 MNHEY, CDR2 SVGAGI. This CDR3 spans 14 amino acids. J lost 5 bases, V lost 8 bases, and 5 bases had no gene match. The CDR3 region is CASHPGQGNEKLFF. As DNA, the CDR3 is TGTGCCAGCCACCCGGGACAGGGGAATGAAAAACTGTTTTTT.

This sequence joins TRBV30 and TRBJ1-5; 9 positions agree with TRBD1. The CDR3 is made up of 13 amino acids. Per germline, CDR1 GTSNPN and CDR2 SVGIG (reference sequence). V gave up 5 bases and J gave up 6 bases; unmatched junction bases: 5. Here the CDR3 DNA reads TGTGCCTGGGGGGGACAGGGTAGTCAGCCCCAGCATTTT. This translates into CAWGGQGSQPQHF.